A single sample is the source of the 10 T cell receptor beta chains below, sequenced in a study of OX40 agonist ivuxolimab in advanced cancers. The library was produced with the immunoSEQ multiplex PCR assay. In TCRdb, the immuneACCESS table is reduced to in-frame sequences with V and J assigned. These tables do not hold every clone; where another copy was compared, an unresolved V gene accounts for under half, and the others remain unexplained. The sample contains about 50,000 clones, about four fifths of them found a single time. 1.5% to 2% of the sample is held by the ten biggest clonotypes. Sequenced here: CD4+ or CD8+ T cells sorted from blood, sampled in a trial of the OX40 agonist ivuxolimab. The receptors come from an adult with an advanced solid tumor such as melanoma, head and neck, liver or kidney cancer.

V is TRBV7-9 and J is TRBJ2-6; 8 bases align to TRBD1. With 4 bases clipped from V and 0 bases from J, the junction kept 8 bases outside the gene matches. This CDR3 is 18 amino acids long. Germline V gene sequence: CDR1 SEHNR, CDR2 FQNEAQ (reference sequence). CDR3 sequence: CASSSRDRPSSGANVLTF. As DNA, the CDR3 is TGTGCCAGCAGCTCCCGGGACAGGCCTAGCTCTGGGGCCAACGTCCTGACTTTC.

The chain is built from TRBV7-8 and TRBJ2-2; TRBD1 might be the D (6 bases). The CDR3 totals 14 residues. V was pared by 3 bases and J by 7 bases, with 12 bases between. Per the germline V gene, CDR1 is SGHVS and CDR2 is FQNEAQ. The CDR3 DNA follows: TGTGCCAGCAGCTTGCTTACAGGGTACGGGGAGCTGTTTTTT. Protein: CASSLLTGYGELFF. The full variable domain, rest sourced from reference TRBV7-8 and TRBJ2-2, is GAGVSQSPRYKVAKRGQDVALRCDPISGHVSLFWYQQALGQGPEFLTYFQNEAQLDKSGLPSDRFFAERPEGSVSTLKIQRTQQEDSAVYLCASSLLTGYGELFFGEGSRLTVL.

The gene calls are TRBV7-2 and TRBJ2-2; 7 bases line up with TRBD2. CDR3 length: 14 residues. Losses at the gene ends were 4 bases for V and 6 bases for J; bases not matched to a gene: 5. The germline gives CDR1 SGHTA, CDR2 FQGNSA. The CDR3 reads CASSSRAGPGELFF. CDR3 bases: TGTGCCAGCAGCTCACGAGCGGGACCCGGGGAGCTGTTTTTT.

The J gene is TRBJ2-3, the V gene TRBV19; TRBD2 agrees at 13 bases. The CDR3 covers 16 residues. The germline V gene has CDR1 LNHDA and CDR2 SQIVND (reference sequence). J gave up 5 bases and V 4 bases, and 6 bases lay outside the gene matches. DNA of the CDR3: TGTGCCAGTAGTAAAGGACTAGCGGGAGTAGGAGATACGCAGTATTTT. This gives the protein CASSKGLAGVGDTQYF.

The genes are TRBV11-3 and TRBJ2-5; D remains unclear. Per germline, CDR1 SGHNT and CDR2 YENEEA. Trimming left V 5 bases short and J 2 bases short, with 12 bases between. The CDR3 length is 14 residues. As DNA, the CDR3 is TGTGCCAGCAGCACGAGCCGGGTTCAAGAGACCCAGTACTTC. Its translation is CASSTSRVQETQYF.

J is TRBJ1-1 and V is TRBV28; D is undetermined. The CDR3 has 13 amino acids. Trimming pared 7 bases from V and 7 bases from J, leaving 16 bases between. Germline-derived CDR1 and CDR2 are MDHEN and SYDVKM. The CDR3 coding sequence is TGTGCCAGCACCTCCATTACGTTGATTGAAGCTTTCTTT. It yields the protein CASTSITLIEAFF.

This sequence joins TRBV28 and TRBJ1-1, with 7 positions matching TRBD1. The ends lost 6 bases at V and 3 bases at J; junction bases unmatched: 10. Germline CDR1 reads MDHEN; CDR2 reads SYDVKM. The CDR3 runs 15 residues. The CDR3 reads CASRTRLQGYTEAFF. The CDR3 DNA is TGTGCCAGCAGAACGCGGCTACAGGGGTACACTGAAGCTTTCTTT.

This sequence joins TRBV30 and TRBJ2-1; weak D call: TRBD1 (6 bases). In germline, CDR1 is GTSNPN, CDR2 SVGIG (reference sequence). The CDR3 has 13 amino acids. Trimming took 4 bases from V and 8 from J, leaving 15 bases between them. The CDR3 DNA reads as TGTGCCTGGATGTATCAGGGGTCCCATGAGCAGTTCTTC. Translation: CAWMYQGSHEQFF.

This clone was recorded once. V is TRBV19 and J is TRBJ2-2, with TRBD1 matching 8 bases. Per the germline V gene, CDR1 is LNHDA and CDR2 is SQIVND (reference sequence). There are 14 residues in the CDR3. After removal of 10 bases from V and 2 bases from J, the junction contained 6 bases not matched to a gene. In DNA, the CDR3 is TGTGCCACGTGGGACAGGTCTAACACCGGGGAGCTGTTTTTT. Its translation is CATWDRSNTGELFF.

This chain uses TRBV27 with TRBJ2-3, with TRBD2 as a possible D gene (6 bases). CDR3 length equals 14 residues. Trimming removed 3 bases at V and 2 bases at J, with 9 bases between. Germline V CDR1 and CDR2: MNHEY, SMNVEV (reference sequence). The CDR3 region is CASSLEGVTDTQYF. The DNA for the CDR3 is TGTGCCAGCAGTTTGGAGGGTGTCACAGATACGCAGTATTTT.